These 25 T cell receptor beta chains originate from one sample sequenced in a study of cytomegalovirus exposure and HLA in healthy donors. PCR was performed using 60 Vbeta and 13 Jbeta primers. TCRdb's table, derived via immunoSEQ multiplex PCR, lists solely in-frame clones and lacks some. The profile shows roughly 170,000 clones, more than 70% of them singletons. The source material was PBMCs. Receptor source: a woman aged 45 to 65 in good health and CMV-seropositive.

This chain joins TRBV7-9 and TRBJ2-3; D might be TRBD2 (6 bases). Looked up from germline, CDR1 is SEHNR and CDR2 is FQNEAQ (reference sequence). The CDR3 spans 14 residues. Trimming left V 6 bases short and J 9 bases short, with 19 bases between. As DNA, the CDR3 is TGTGCCAGCAGTTATGGGACTTCTCTTGAGACGCAGTATTTT. This gives the protein CASSYGTSLETQYF.

This rearrangement joins TRBV4-3 to TRBJ1-5; D might be TRBD1 (6 bases). Looked up from germline, CDR1 is LGHNA and CDR2 is YSLEER. The CDR3 covers 16 residues. Trimming removed 0 bases at V and 9 bases at J, with 18 bases between. CDR3 bases: TGCGCCAGCAGCCAAGATGTCAACAGGGCAAAAACGCCCCAGCATTTT. It yields the protein CASSQDVNRAKTPQHF.

The V gene is TRBV5-6, the J gene TRBJ1-2; D may be TRBD1 (5 bases). From germline, CDR1 is SGHDT and CDR2 YYEEEE. V was pared by 0 bases and J by 6 bases, with 15 bases between. The CDR3 totals 15 residues. The CDR3 protein is CASSLAVTGVDGYTF. The CDR3 DNA sequence: TGTGCCAGCAGCTTGGCGGTTACGGGGGTGGATGGCTACACCTTC.

The V and J genes are TRBV7-8 and TRBJ2-3; 7 bases agree with TRBD2. CDR1 and CDR2 from the germline V gene are SGHVS and FQNEAQ. The ends lost 3 bases at V and 2 bases at J; junction bases unmatched: 5. CDR3 length: 15 residues. The CDR3 DNA is TGTGCCAGCAGCTTTGGCGGGGGTATCACAGATACGCAGTATTTT. This gives the protein CASSFGGGITDTQYF.

The chain couples TRBV2 to TRBJ2-3; D call uncertain. CDR1 SNHLY and CDR2 FYNNEI come from the germline V gene. The CDR3 covers 15 residues. V was shortened by 6 bases and J by 3 bases, with 16 bases between the two germline ends. The DNA of the CDR3 is TGTGCCAGCAGCACCCGACCGCCAGGTACAGATACGCAGTATTTT. It codes for CASSTRPPGTDTQYF.

The chain recombines TRBV29-1 with TRBJ1-2; D gene uncertain. The V gene lost 2 bases and the J gene lost 3 bases, with 10 bases spanning the gap. The germline V gene has CDR1 SQVTM and CDR2 ANQGSEA. The CDR3 sequence is 13 residues long. The CDR3 sequence is CSVEFGSYYGYTF. CDR3 coding DNA: TGCAGCGTTGAATTCGGGTCTTACTATGGCTACACCTTC.

This chain joins TRBV13 and TRBJ2-1; 7 nucleotides align to TRBD1. The V gene end was trimmed by 5 bases and the J gene end by 5 bases; junction bases not matched to a gene: 9. Germline V gene sequence: CDR1 PRHDT, CDR2 FYEKMQ (reference sequence). The CDR3 totals 15 residues. The CDR3 reads CASSGRSDRDNEQFF. The CDR3 DNA reads TGTGCCAGCAGCGGCCGGAGTGACAGGGACAATGAGCAGTTCTTC.

V is TRBV7-9 and J is TRBJ2-1; 8 nucleotides match TRBD2. The CDR3 sequence is 15 residues long. CDR1 and CDR2 from the germline V gene are SEHNR and FQNEAQ (reference sequence). V shed 2 bases and J 0 bases; nucleotides not matched to a gene: 0. The CDR3 DNA reads TGTGCCAGCAGCTTAAGCGGGAGCTCCTACAATGAGCAGTTCTTC. Amino acid sequence: CASSLSGSSYNEQFF.

V is TRBV7-2 and J is TRBJ2-5; no definite D call. The DNA end is a closer match to TRBJ2-7, so the J assignment may be wrong. Germline V gene sequence: CDR1 SGHTA, CDR2 FQGNSA. This CDR3 spans 13 amino acids. The CDR3 loop reads CASSSREDYEQYF. CDR3 in DNA: TGTGCCAGCAGCAGCCGAGAGGACTACGAGCAGTACTTC.

The rearrangement joins TRBV6-5 to TRBJ1-2; D perhaps matches TRBD1 (6 bases). This CDR3 is built from 14 residues. Trimming pared 6 bases from V and 4 bases from J, leaving 15 bases between. Germline lookup yields CDR1 MNHEY and CDR2 SVGAGI. CDR3 DNA: TGTGCCAGCAGCCTACAGGGTCTCGGCTATGGCTACACCTTC. Protein sequence: CASSLQGLGYGYTF.

The rearrangement uses TRBV9 and TRBJ2-5; no reliable D call. The germline CDR1 and CDR2 sequences are SGDLS and YYNGEE. Trimming took off 0 bases at V and 0 bases at J, with 9 bases between the two ends. The CDR3 has 15 residues. CDR3 sequence (DNA): TGTGCCAGCAGCGTAGCGGGTCGGGACCAAGAGACCCAGTACTTC. Its protein is CASSVAGRDQETQYF.

The gene calls are TRBV6-5 and TRBJ1-1; 7 bases fit TRBD1. The CDR3 extends over 14 amino acids. CDR1 and CDR2 (germline): MNHEY, SVGAGI. The trim removed 2 bases at V and 5 bases at J, leaving 5 bases unmatched. In nucleotides, the CDR3 is TGTGCCAGCAGTTACAGGGGGCGGGGAACTGAAGCTTTCTTT. Its translation: CASSYRGRGTEAFF.

In regard to this clone: The sample contains more than one DNA sequence encoding this CDR3. The chain recombines TRBV5-1 with TRBJ2-3; 10 bases are shared with TRBD1. The junction had 5 bases not matched to a gene; V was cut back by 3 bases and J by 4 bases. CDR3 length equals 15 residues. The germline V gene encodes CDR1 SGHRS and CDR2 YFSETQ. CDR3 nucleotides: TGCGCCAGCAGCTGGGGGGACAGGGGCGCAGATACGCAGTATTTT. Protein: CASSWGDRGADTQYF.

The rearrangement uses TRBV27 and TRBJ2-3, with D tentatively TRBD2 (6 bases). The ends were cut back, 6 bases at V and 1 base at J, with 11 bases in the middle. This CDR3 spans 14 amino acids. Germline V gene lookup returns CDR1 MNHEY and CDR2 SMNVEV (reference sequence). The CDR3 nucleotides are TGTGCCAGCAGAAGGGAGGTTGGCACAGATACGCAGTATTTT. Protein sequence: CASRREVGTDTQYF.

This chain joins TRBV6-5 and TRBJ1-2; perhaps TRBD1 as D (6 bases). This CDR3 region has 14 residues. CDR1 and CDR2 (germline): MNHEY, SVGAGI. Between the trimmed V and J ends, which lost 8 bases and 6 bases, there was a span of 19 bases. The DNA for the CDR3 is TGTGCCAGCGGGGCACGAGGGGGGGTCCATGGCTACACCTTC. Its protein product is CASGARGGVHGYTF.

In this sample, this clone turned up once. V usage is TRBV28 and J usage is TRBJ1-5; possible D gene TRBD1, 6 bases. Between the trimmed V and J ends, which lost 6 bases and 6 bases, there was a span of 12 bases. The CDR3 has 13 residues. Germline lookup yields CDR1 MDHEN and CDR2 SYDVKM. CDR3 DNA sequence: TGTGCCAGCAGGCCCAGGGGTACTCAGCCCCAGCATTTT. It yields the protein CASRPRGTQPQHF.

The rearrangement joins TRBV7-2 to TRBJ2-3; tentative D call: TRBD2 (5 bases). In germline, CDR1 is SGHTA, CDR2 FQGNSA. The CDR3 spans 13 residues. The V end lost 5 bases, the J end lost 11 bases, and 17 bases lay between the germline ends. CDR3 sequence (DNA): TGTGCCAGCAGCCGCCCCCCTCGGGAAAAGCAGTATTTT. Its protein is CASSRPPREKQYF.

The chain carries TRBV28 and TRBJ1-2; the D is unclear. Trimming left V 3 bases short and J 10 bases short, with 12 bases between. The CDR3 loop spans 12 amino acids. Germline V lookup: CDR1 MDHEN, CDR2 SYDVKM. In nucleotides, the CDR3 is TGTGCCAGCAGTTTCCCGGGAAGGGACTACACCTTC. Residues: CASSFPGRDYTF.

The chain has TRBV27 and TRBJ2-5, with a tentative D call TRBD1 (6 bases). The J call is doubtful: the DNA matches TRBJ2-7 better. The CDR3 totals 14 residues. From germline, CDR1 is MNHEY and CDR2 SMNVEV (reference sequence). For the CDR3, the DNA is TGTGCCAGCATCTCCCGGGACAAATACTACGAGCAGTACTTC. Protein sequence: CASISRDKYYEQYF.

Comment on this clone: Other DNA variants within this sample encode the same CDR3. The rearrangement links TRBV7-2 to TRBJ2-5; tentative D call: TRBD2 (6 bases). The CDR3 extends over 15 amino acids. Germline CDR1 and CDR2: SGHTA and FQGNSA. Trimming left V 4 bases short and J 2 bases short, with 14 bases between. CDR3 DNA: TGTGCCAGCAGCTCCCCATCGGCGGGGCAAGAGACCCAGTACTTC. Amino acids: CASSSPSAGQETQYF.

This clone is a singleton in its sample. The V and J genes are TRBV2 and TRBJ2-7; 13 bases are a match to TRBD2. The germline V gene encodes CDR1 SNHLY and CDR2 FYNNEI. V dropped 6 bases and J dropped 7; count of bases not matched to a gene: 15. The CDR3 has 17 amino acids. Here the CDR3 DNA reads TGTGCCAGCAGCGATCCGGGACTAGCGGGAAGCGGTTTGGAGCAGTACTTC. This sequence encodes CASSDPGLAGSGLEQYF.

The sample holds one count of this clone. The chain links TRBV19 to TRBJ2-1; D is possibly TRBD2 (6 bases). Germline V lookup: CDR1 LNHDA, CDR2 SQIVND (reference sequence). The CDR3 spans 17 residues. V was pared by 8 bases and J by 0 bases, with 20 bases between. The CDR3 DNA reads as TGTGCCAGTCACCGTGGAATGGACGGGAGCTCCTACAATGAGCAGTTCTTC. It translates to CASHRGMDGSSYNEQFF.

The rearrangement links TRBV13 to TRBJ2-7, with a weak D call TRBD2 (6 bases). Deletions cut 4 bases from V and 2 bases from J, with 9 bases between. CDR1 and CDR2 from the germline V gene are PRHDT and FYEKMQ (reference sequence). This CDR3 has 13 amino acids. CDR3 amino acids: CASSSPGAYEQYF. The DNA for the CDR3 is TGTGCCAGCAGCTCGCCGGGAGCCTACGAGCAGTACTTC.

This chain uses TRBV5-1 with TRBJ1-2, with D maybe TRBD1 (5 bases). CDR1 SGHRS and CDR2 YFSETQ come from the germline V gene. The CDR3 sequence is 15 residues long. The V gene lost 3 bases and the J gene lost 5 bases, with 17 bases spanning the gap. The CDR3 bases are TGCGCCAGCAGCTCCTGGATTAGGGGTACTTATGGCTACACCTTC. It translates to CASSSWIRGTYGYTF. The full variable domain, in which reference TRBV5-1 and TRBJ1-2 provide the parts outside the CDR3, is KAGVTQTPRYLIKTRGQQVTLSCSPISGHRSVSWYQQTPGQGLQFLFEYFSETQRNKGNFPGRFSGRQFSNSRSEMNVSTLELGDSALYLCASSSWIRGTYGYTFGSGTRLTVV.

The genes are TRBV5-1 and TRBJ2-1; D is unresolved. The CDR3 loop spans 16 amino acids. V shed 1 base and J shed 5 bases, with 16 bases lying between them. Germline lookup yields CDR1 SGHRS and CDR2 YFSETQ. The CDR3 loop reads CASSLSVGSSHNEQFF. The CDR3, as DNA: TGCGCCAGCAGCTTGTCAGTGGGTAGTAGCCACAATGAGCAGTTCTTC.